This T cell receptor (beta chain) came from a study of blood T cells in healthy people across ages. The CDR3 has 19 amino acids. V was pared by 3 bases and J by 7 bases, with 19 bases of the junction left unmatched. Per the germline V gene, CDR1 is SGHRS and CDR2 is YFSETQ. General study points: Those diversity estimates obtained from one million T cells were thought to be underestimates.

The second PCR ran roughly 7 to 11 cycles with a sample-barcoded 5' primer and J-beta primers. TCRdb fed the 5' RACE reads into MiXCR, producing one record per CDR3 protein. The table shows more than 800,000 distinct CDR3 sequences, with 25% to 35% occurring only once. This clonotype has ten or more counts. Antigen: not known. The chain links TRBV5-1 to TRBJ2-5; 12 nucleotides agree with TRBD2. The sample taken for sequencing was blood. The clonotype originates from an elderly woman in good health. Here the CDR3 DNA reads TGCGCCAGCAGCTACCGTCCCGGGACTAGCGGGCCTTCAAGGGGGACCCAGTACTTC. Amino acid sequence: CASSYRPGTSGPSRGTQYF. The full variable domain, rest sourced from reference TRBV5-1 and TRBJ2-5, is KAGVTQTPRYLIKTRGQQVTLSCSPISGHRSVSWYQQTPGQGLQFLFEYFSETQRNKGNFPGRFSGRQFSNSRSEMNVSTLELGDSALYLCASSYRPGTSGPSRGTQYFGPGTRLLVL.